This T cell receptor (beta chain) was found in a study of blood T cells in healthy people across ages. Per the germline V gene, CDR1 is SGHNT and CDR2 is YENEEA. The ends lost 5 bases at V and 3 bases at J; junction bases unmatched: 7. This CDR3 has 16 amino acids. This clonotype was counted only a few times. Using a J-beta primer mix together with a sample-barcoded 5' primer, a second PCR was run for about 7 to 12 cycles. One entry per CDR3 protein, called by TCRdb with MiXCR from the 5' RACE reads. In the table there are approximately 850,000 distinct CDR3 sequences, 40% to 50% of which are singletons.

This chain links TRBV11-3 with TRBJ1-6; 7 bases align to TRBD1. Source material: blood. The receptor's source is a man in his sixties in good health. The CDR3 region is CASSHSGQHYNSPLHF. The CDR3 nucleotides are TGTGCCAGCAGCCATTCGGGACAGCACTATAATTCACCCCTCCACTTT.